This passage covers 3 T cell receptor beta chains from one sample sequenced in a study of blood T cell repertoires in COVID-19. Some clones are missing from TCRdb's copy, which holds only in-frame ones; the method was immunoSEQ multiplex PCR. The data contain about 160,000 clones, roughly 93% of them singletons. Sample: peripheral blood. The receptors stem from a woman between 50 and 59 years old with acute or convalescent COVID-19.

The chain recombines TRBV6-5 with TRBJ2-7; 7 positions agree with TRBD1. With V trimmed by 8 bases and J by 2 bases, 3 bases remained unmatched. Germline CDR1 MNHEY, CDR2 SVGAGI. The CDR3 is 12 amino acids. This CDR3 reads CASGQATYEQYF. In DNA form, the CDR3 reads TGTGCCAGCGGACAGGCCACCTACGAGCAGTACTTC.

V and J are TRBV3-1 (or the pseudogene TRBV3-2) and TRBJ1-2; TRBD1 might be the D (5 bases). Trimming removed 3 bases at V and 2 bases at J, with 10 bases between. Germline V gene sequence: CDR1 LGHDT, CDR2 YNNKEL (reference sequence). The CDR3 has 14 residues. CDR3 residues: CASSHRGSNYGYTF. In nucleotides, the CDR3 is TGTGCCAGCAGCCACCGGGGGTCGAACTATGGCTACACCTTC.

The gene calls are TRBV15 and TRBJ1-2; the D is unclear. Deletions cut 3 bases from V and 1 base from J, with 6 bases between. Germline values: CDR1 LNHNV, CDR2 YYDKDF (reference sequence). CDR3 size: 13 residues. CDR3 protein: CATSSNYNYGYTF. As DNA, the CDR3 is TGTGCCACCAGCAGTAACTATAACTATGGCTACACCTTC.